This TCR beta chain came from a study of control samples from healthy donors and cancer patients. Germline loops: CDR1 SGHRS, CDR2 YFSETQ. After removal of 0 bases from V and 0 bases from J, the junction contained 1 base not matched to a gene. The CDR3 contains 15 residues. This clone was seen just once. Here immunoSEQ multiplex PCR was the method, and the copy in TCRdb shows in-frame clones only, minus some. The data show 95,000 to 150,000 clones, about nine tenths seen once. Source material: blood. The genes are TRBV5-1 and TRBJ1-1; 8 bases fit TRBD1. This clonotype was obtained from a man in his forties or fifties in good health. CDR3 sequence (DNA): TGCGCCAGCAGCTTGGCGACAGGGGTGAACACTGAAGCTTTCTTT. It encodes CASSLATGVNTEAFF.